This entry lists 27 T cell receptor beta chains sequenced from one sample in a study of cytomegalovirus exposure and HLA in healthy donors. The PCR ran on 60 Vbeta and 13 Jbeta primers. The method was immunoSEQ multiplex PCR; TCRdb's version includes in-frame clones alone and lacks a portion of them. Its clone listing holds about 160,000 clones. The sequenced sample consisted of PBMCs. The receptors were gathered from a woman in her sixties or seventies in good health and CMV-seronegative.

This chain joins TRBV9 and TRBJ2-7; D is ambiguous. V lost 1 base to trimming and J lost 1 base, with 3 bases between them. Germline CDR1 is SGDLS and CDR2 is YYNGEE. The CDR3 totals 12 residues. For the CDR3, the DNA is TGTGCCAGCAGCGTACCGTCCTACGAGCAGTACTTC. Translating it yields CASSVPSYEQYF.

With regard to this clone: The sample has other DNA sequences that encode this CDR3 too. V usage is TRBV6-1 and J usage is TRBJ2-7; 8 bases map to TRBD2. Germline lookup yields CDR1 MNHNS and CDR2 SASEGT. This CDR3 is built from 15 residues. After removal of 4 bases from V and 3 bases from J, the junction contained 8 bases not matched to a gene. The CDR3 nucleotides are TGTGCCAGCAGTGTCAGCGGGGGACCCTTCTACGAGCAGTACTTC. This translates into CASSVSGGPFYEQYF.

The V gene is TRBV2, the J gene TRBJ2-7; 11 positions match TRBD2. The CDR3 length is 14 residues. Per the germline V gene, CDR1 is SNHLY and CDR2 is FYNNEI. The junction had 8 bases not matched to a gene; V was cut back by 7 bases and J by 6 bases. The CDR3 bases are TGTGCCAGCACCCTTTATAGCGGGAGGGTCGAGCAGTACTTC. Residues: CASTLYSGRVEQYF. The full variable domain, completed using reference TRBV2 and TRBJ2-7, is EPEVTQTPSHQVTQMGQEVILRCVPISNHLYFYWYRQILGQKVEFLVSFYNNEISEKSEIFDDQFSVERPDGSNFTLKIRSTKLEDSAMYFCASTLYSGRVEQYFGPGTRLTVT.

This chain uses TRBV14 with TRBJ2-3; TRBD1 is a possible D gene (6 bases). Per the germline V gene, CDR1 is SGHDN and CDR2 is FVKESK. The CDR3 is 16 residues long. V was shortened by 0 bases and J by 3 bases, with 13 bases between the two germline ends. CDR3 sequence reads: CASSQERNRETDTQYF. CDR3 DNA: TGTGCCAGCAGCCAAGAACGTAACAGGGAAACAGATACGCAGTATTTT.

J is TRBJ1-5 and V is TRBV10-1; D perhaps matches TRBD1 (5 bases). CDR3 length equals 16 residues. Germline V CDR1 and CDR2: WNHNN, SYGVQD (reference sequence). Trimming left V 6 bases short and J 5 bases short, with 20 bases between. This CDR3 is CASRRTLPTLDQPQHF. Here the CDR3 DNA reads TGCGCCAGCAGACGGACACTACCAACGCTCGATCAGCCCCAGCATTTT.

CDR3 coding DNA: TGTGCCAGCAGCTTGGGGGCCAAAGGCAGTCAGCCCCAGCATTTT. Protein: CASSLGAKGSQPQHF. The chain is built from TRBV5-6 and TRBJ1-5; D is ambiguous. V was shortened by 0 bases and J by 6 bases, with 13 bases between the two germline ends. Germline V gene lookup returns CDR1 SGHDT and CDR2 YYEEEE. The CDR3 length is 15 residues.

The CDR3 DNA reads TGTGCCAGTAGGACGACTAGCAGCACAGATACGCAGTATTTT. Encoded protein: CASRTTSSTDTQYF. V usage is TRBV19 and J usage is TRBJ2-3; 7 positions agree with TRBD2. Germline assignment: CDR1 LNHDA and CDR2 SQIVND (reference sequence). The junction had 3 bases not matched to a gene; V was cut back by 6 bases and J by 0 bases. The CDR3 has 14 amino acids. The full variable domain, completed using reference TRBV19 and TRBJ2-3, is DGGITQSPKYLFRKEGQNVTLSCEQNLNHDAMYWYRQDPGQGLRLIYYSQIVNDFQKGDIAEGYSVSREKKESFPLTVTSAQKNPTAFYLCASRTTSSTDTQYFGPGTRLTVL.

The chain carries TRBV5-5 and TRBJ2-1, with 13 positions matching TRBD2. Germline lookup yields CDR1 SGHKS and CDR2 YYEKEE (reference sequence). This CDR3 comprises 17 residues. Trimming at V came to 2 bases and at J to 2 bases, leaving 4 bases not matched to a gene. Written as DNA, the CDR3 is TGTGCCAGCAGCTTTGGACTAGCGGGAGCAACCTACAATGAGCAGTTCTTC. Its protein product is CASSFGLAGATYNEQFF.

The chain couples TRBV10-3 to TRBJ1-5; 9 bases match TRBD1. V gave up 5 bases and J gave up 3 bases; unmatched junction bases: 5. Germline CDR1 ENHRY, CDR2 SYGVKD. This CDR3 has 15 residues. CDR3 residues: CAISPWDRDNQPQHF. The CDR3 DNA is TGTGCCATCAGTCCTTGGGACAGGGACAATCAGCCCCAGCATTTT.

The chain has TRBV30 and TRBJ2-7, with D perhaps matching TRBD2 (5 bases). V lost 1 base and J lost 1, with 8 bases in between. Germline CDR1 GTSNPN, CDR2 SVGIG (reference sequence). The CDR3 is 13 amino acids. The CDR3 sequence is CAWSGGASYEQYF. CDR3 nucleotide sequence: TGTGCCTGGAGTGGGGGAGCGTCCTACGAGCAGTACTTC.

The V gene is TRBV18, the J gene TRBJ2-7; TRBD1 might be the D (6 bases). The CDR3 covers 14 residues. V gave up 3 bases and J gave up 2 bases, with 11 bases separating them. Per the germline V gene, CDR1 is KGHSH and CDR2 is LQKENI. CDR3 loop: CASSPGTPAYEQYF. Here the CDR3 DNA reads TGTGCCAGCTCACCCGGGACACCGGCCTACGAGCAGTACTTC.

As concerns this clone: The junction departs from germline at one end; a sequencing error may be responsible. The chain couples TRBV6-1 to TRBJ2-7; D remains unclear. CDR1 MNHNS and CDR2 SASEGT come from the germline V gene. The CDR3 has 15 amino acids. The CDR3 DNA follows: TGTACCAGCAGTGAAGTATATTCTCCTAGATACGAGCAGTACTTC. Amino acids: CTSSEVYSPRYEQYF.

The chain couples TRBV29-1 to TRBJ2-7; TRBD2 aligns across 9 bases. There are 14 residues in the CDR3. Looked up from germline, CDR1 is SQVTM and CDR2 is ANQGSEA. The junction had 12 bases not matched to a gene; V was cut back by 6 bases and J by 6 bases. The CDR3 spells CSVRRIAGVAEQYF. In DNA, the CDR3 is TGCAGCGTCCGACGGATAGCGGGAGTAGCCGAGCAGTACTTC.

This rearrangement joins TRBV27 to TRBJ2-7, with D perhaps matching TRBD2 (5 bases). The germline V and J ends were trimmed by 1 base and 5 bases, with 6 bases remaining between them. CDR3 length: 12 residues. CDR1 MNHEY and CDR2 SMNVEV come from the germline V gene (reference sequence). The CDR3 reads CASSLFGDEQYF. The CDR3 DNA is TGTGCCAGCAGTTTATTCGGGGACGAGCAGTACTTC.

The genes are TRBV7-2 and TRBJ1-2; D unclear. Germline-derived CDR1 and CDR2 are SGHTA and FQGNSA. This CDR3 spans 13 amino acids. Trimming pared 2 bases from V and 6 bases from J, leaving 10 bases between. The chain's CDR3 is CASSLMQPDGYTF. CDR3 DNA sequence: TGTGCCAGCAGCTTAATGCAACCGGATGGCTACACCTTC.

The chain uses TRBV7-2 and TRBJ1-2; the match to TRBD1 covers 12 bases. V dropped 3 bases and J dropped 2; count of bases not matched to a gene: 1. CDR3 length: 15 residues. In germline, CDR1 is SGHTA, CDR2 FQGNSA. In DNA, the CDR3 is TGTGCCAGCAGCTTTGGGACAGGGGGCAACTATGGCTACACCTTC. Translated, it gives CASSFGTGGNYGYTF.

The rearrangement uses TRBV7-2 and TRBJ2-7; tentative D call: TRBD1 (5 bases). Germline CDR1 is SGHTA and CDR2 is FQGNSA. The CDR3 extends over 13 amino acids. Trimming stripped 2 bases from V and 6 bases from J, with 11 bases between. CDR3 sequence (DNA): TGTGCCAGCAGCTTATCTGACAGAGTCGAGCAGTACTTC. Translation gives CASSLSDRVEQYF.

In DNA, the CDR3 is TGTGCCAGTGGAGTGGCGGCGTCTTCCTACGAGCAGTACTTC. It encodes CASGVAASSYEQYF. V and J are TRBV6-6 and TRBJ2-7, with D hard to call. Germline values: CDR1 MNHNY, CDR2 SVGAGI (reference sequence). The CDR3 extends over 14 amino acids. V was shortened by 9 bases and J by 1 base, with 16 bases between the two germline ends.

V is TRBV9 and J is TRBJ2-3, with TRBD1 matching 9 bases. The germline V gene encodes CDR1 SGDLS and CDR2 YYNGEE. The CDR3 covers 16 residues. The V segment lost 4 bases and the J segment 4 bases; nucleotides outside the gene matches: 10. DNA for the CDR3: TGTGCCAGCAGCCCCCCCGGGACAGGGTCCCCAGATACGCAGTATTTT. Its protein is CASSPPGTGSPDTQYF.

The rearrangement joins TRBV13 to TRBJ2-5; tentatively, D is TRBD1 (5 bases). The CDR3 is 15 amino acids. From germline, CDR1 is PRHDT and CDR2 FYEKMQ (reference sequence). The V gene lost 3 bases and the J gene lost 3 bases, with 14 bases spanning the gap. CDR3: CASSFEGAKEETQYF. CDR3 DNA sequence: TGTGCCAGCAGCTTCGAAGGGGCTAAGGAAGAGACCCAGTACTTC.

The chain couples TRBV4-1 to TRBJ2-1, with 9 bases matching TRBD2. The CDR3 is made up of 15 amino acids. Germline CDR1 is MGHRA and CDR2 is YSYEKL. V shed 5 bases, J shed 0 bases, and the junction held 2 bases outside the gene matches. The CDR3: CASSYSGSSYNEQFF. In DNA form, the CDR3 reads TGCGCCAGCAGCTATAGCGGGAGCTCCTACAATGAGCAGTTCTTC.

The rearrangement links TRBV5-6 to TRBJ2-1; 10 positions agree with TRBD2. Trimming removed 0 bases from V and 7 bases from J; junction bases left unmatched: 4. CDR1 and CDR2 from the germline V gene are SGHDT and YYEEEE. The CDR3 length is 15 residues. The DNA of the CDR3 is TGTGCCAGCAGCTTGGGGACTAGCGGTACAAATGAGCAGTTCTTC. Translation: CASSLGTSGTNEQFF.

The rearrangement joins TRBV7-2 to TRBJ1-1; D call uncertain. The CDR3 totals 14 residues. V lost 5 bases to trimming and J lost 1 base, with 11 bases between them. The germline V gene has CDR1 SGHTA and CDR2 FQGNSA. The CDR3 is CASSLAYSNTEAFF. As DNA, the CDR3 is TGTGCCAGCAGCCTCGCCTATTCGAACACTGAAGCTTTCTTT.

The V call is TRBV5-6, the J call TRBJ1-2; D possibly corresponds to TRBD1 (6 bases). Trimming left V 5 bases short and J 3 bases short, with 14 bases between. Germline loops: CDR1 SGHDT, CDR2 YYEEEE. The CDR3 sequence is 14 residues long. CDR3 protein: CASSLPGADYGYTF. The DNA for the CDR3 is TGTGCCAGCAGTCTACCAGGGGCTGACTATGGCTACACCTTC. Looking up the rest from reference TRBV5-6 and TRBJ1-2 gives the full variable domain: DAGVTQSPTHLIKTRGQQVTLRCSPKSGHDTVSWYQQALGQGPQFIFQYYEEEERQRGNFPDRFSGHQFPNYSSELNVNALLLGDSALYLCASSLPGADYGYTFGSGTRLTVV.

The chain is built from TRBV6-1 and TRBJ2-7, with unresolved D. Looked up from germline, CDR1 is MNHNS and CDR2 is SASEGT. Trimming stripped 4 bases from V and 4 bases from J, with 17 bases between. This CDR3 region has 15 residues. CDR3 region: CASSVPFAGLYEQYF. Written as DNA, the CDR3 is TGTGCCAGCAGTGTCCCGTTTGCAGGTTTATACGAGCAGTACTTC.

The V gene is TRBV5-5, the J gene TRBJ2-2, with 7 bases aligning to TRBD1. V was pared by 3 bases and J by 1 base, with 3 bases of the junction left unmatched. This CDR3 is built from 15 residues. Germline-derived CDR1 and CDR2 are SGHKS and YYEKEE (reference sequence). DNA of the CDR3: TGTGCCAGCAGCTCATGGACAGGGAACACCGGGGAGCTGTTTTTT. This gives the protein CASSSWTGNTGELFF. Together with reference TRBV5-5 and TRBJ2-2, the CDR3 gives the full variable domain: DAGVTQSPTHLIKTRGQQVTLRCSPISGHKSVSWYQQVLGQGPQFIFQYYEKEERGRGNFPDRFSARQFPNYSSELNVNALLLGDSALYLCASSSWTGNTGELFFGEGSRLTVL.

This chain uses TRBV15 with TRBJ1-5; possible D gene TRBD1, 5 bases. V was trimmed by 0 bases and J by 6 bases, leaving 12 bases between them. Germline CDR1 is LNHNV and CDR2 is YYDKDF (reference sequence). This CDR3 has 15 amino acids. As DNA, the CDR3 is TGTGCCACCAGCAGAGATTCAGGGATCAGTCAGCCCCAGCATTTT. Amino acids: CATSRDSGISQPQHF.